The 8 T cell receptor beta chains below were found in one sample sequenced in a study of radiotherapy plus CTLA-4 blockade in lung cancer. The assay was immunoSEQ multiplex PCR, and TCRdb's table has in-frame clones only and misses some. This table has about 62,000 clones, roughly three quarters appearing once. Source: peripheral blood, taken from a patient treated with radiotherapy plus ipilimumab. The receptor source for this set is a human donor with non-small cell lung cancer who had a complete response to radiotherapy plus ipilimumab.

The genes are TRBV5-4 and TRBJ1-6; D uncertain. The CDR3 extends over 16 amino acids. Germline V lookup: CDR1 SGHNT, CDR2 YYREEE (reference sequence). V gave up 0 bases and J gave up 10 bases, with 17 bases separating them. CDR3 in amino acids: CASSLDVGRTRSPLHF. In nucleotides, the CDR3 is TGTGCCAGCAGCTTGGACGTGGGCCGAACTAGGTCACCCCTCCACTTT.

This sequence joins TRBV30 and TRBJ1-3, with 8 bases identical to TRBD1. Germline lookup yields CDR1 GTSNPN and CDR2 SVGIG (reference sequence). Trimming removed 4 bases from V and 0 bases from J; junction bases left unmatched: 5. This CDR3 is built from 15 residues. The chain's CDR3 is CAWTRQGSSGNTIYF. CDR3 DNA sequence: TGTGCCTGGACTCGACAGGGGAGCTCTGGAAACACCATATATTTT.

This rearrangement joins TRBV6-1 to TRBJ1-5; possible D gene TRBD1, 5 bases. The CDR3 totals 15 residues. CDR1 and CDR2 from the germline V gene are MNHNS and SASEGT. The ends were cut back, 7 bases at V and 5 bases at J, with 18 bases in the middle. CDR3 DNA: TGTGCCAGCACCGGGGGGAGGAGCTGGGATCAGCCCCAGCATTTT. Translation gives CASTGGRSWDQPQHF.

This sequence joins TRBV6-5 and TRBJ2-7; 8 bases match TRBD1. The germline V gene encodes CDR1 MNHEY and CDR2 SVGAGI. The ends lost 5 bases at V and 7 bases at J; junction bases unmatched: 10. This CDR3 contains 14 residues. Written as DNA, the CDR3 is TGTGCCAGCAGTCACGACAGGGGTTACGGGGAGCAGTACTTC. Translation gives CASSHDRGYGEQYF.

This clone occurred a few times. The sample carries other DNA sequences with the same CDR3. The chain is built from TRBV19 and TRBJ2-3; the D is unclear. V lost 6 bases to trimming and J lost 5 bases, with 9 bases between them. The CDR3 has 12 residues. Germline V lookup: CDR1 LNHDA, CDR2 SQIVND (reference sequence). This chain's CDR3 is CASRQSGDTQYF. As DNA, the CDR3 is TGTGCCAGTAGGCAGTCGGGAGATACGCAGTATTTT. The whole variable domain, filled in from reference TRBV19 and TRBJ2-3, reads DGGITQSPKYLFRKEGQNVTLSCEQNLNHDAMYWYRQDPGQGLRLIYYSQIVNDFQKGDIAEGYSVSREKKESFPLTVTSAQKNPTAFYLCASRQSGDTQYFGPGTRLTVL.

The chain combines TRBV6-1 with TRBJ2-4; 8 bases align to TRBD2. Germline lookup yields CDR1 MNHNS and CDR2 SASEGT. V was pared by 2 bases and J by 2 bases, with 5 bases of the junction left unmatched. This CDR3 contains 16 residues. The CDR3 spells CASSERSGGPKNIQYF. The CDR3 nucleotides read TGTGCCAGCAGTGAAAGAAGCGGGGGTCCCAAAAACATTCAGTACTTC.

The rearrangement links TRBV5-1 to TRBJ1-2; 7 nucleotides line up with TRBD1. V gave up 0 bases and J gave up 4 bases; unmatched junction bases: 9. CDR3 size: 16 residues. Looked up from germline, CDR1 is SGHRS and CDR2 is YFSETQ. CDR3 protein: CASSLGGSGGAYGYTF. The CDR3 region has the DNA TGCGCCAGCAGCTTGGGAGGGTCAGGGGGTGCCTATGGCTACACCTTC. Full variable domain (rest looked up from reference TRBV5-1 and TRBJ1-2): KAGVTQTPRYLIKTRGQQVTLSCSPISGHRSVSWYQQTPGQGLQFLFEYFSETQRNKGNFPGRFSGRQFSNSRSEMNVSTLELGDSALYLCASSLGGSGGAYGYTFGSGTRLTVV.

V gene TRBV5-1 combines with J gene TRBJ2-5; 7 bases match TRBD1. The J call may be in error: the DNA end matches TRBJ2-7 better. This CDR3 is 13 amino acids long. Germline V CDR1 and CDR2: SGHRS, YFSETQ. The CDR3 spells CASSEQGLYEQYF. In nucleotides, the CDR3 is TGCGCCAGCAGCGAACAGGGGCTCTACGAGCAGTACTTC.